The present T cell receptor (beta chain) was sequenced within a study of cytomegalovirus exposure and HLA in healthy donors (dated by TCRdb to about 2017). In terms of the full investigation: An earlier analysis of some 620 of the donors reported 276 Gb of sequence data and 117 million unique TCR beta sequences obtained from roughly 170 million T cells. An early release covering about 600 HLA-typed donors comprised 300 to 350 gigabases of sequencing data and tens of millions of unique TCR sequences. Of the roughly 390 genotyped donors, 81% were placed in the genetic ancestry cluster associated with self-reported Caucasian donors. The study aimed to test whether signatures of past pathogen exposure could be identified by cataloging public T cell receptors. The T cell repertoires of some 700 subjects were profiled by immunosequencing and related to cytomegalovirus serostatus. In addition to the first cohort of 666 subjects, a separate validation cohort of over 90 different subjects was used. To predict cytomegalovirus infection status, the study combined high-throughput TCR immunosequencing, statistical association of individual TCRs with disease status, and machine learning. In a later analysis, previously published TCR beta repertoires from some 640 donors were re-analyzed and high-resolution HLA genotyping was added so that TCR occurrence patterns could be studied. In the later analysis, no new phenotypic data were used to find candidate immune exposures; instead, reliance was placed on TCR beta sequences and their occurrence across donors. In an earlier analysis of 587 of the donors, high-throughput TCR beta sequencing was used to judge whether each TCR beta V gene segment behaved as functional or pseudogenic. Donor age, sex, ethnicity and CMV serostatus were compiled together with the repertoire data. A later genetic analysis took genome-wide SNP genotypes for 398 of the 666 donors and used that subset as a discovery cohort. Every repertoire in the discovery cohort had been generated on one and the same sequencing platform. HLA typing covered class I and class II loci at four-digit resolution. The number of typed donors differed by locus: 629-630 for A, B, C, DRB1 and DQB1; 500 to 550 for DQA1; 606 for DPA1; and roughly 470 for DPB1. About five DR-DQ haplotypes were handled as single units for association and clustering because linkage in the cohort was strong. On average, around 240,000 unique TCR beta nucleotide sequences were sequenced per donor among roughly 430 genotyped donors of the cohort, with roughly a sixth of those sequences being non-productive. The full study reports these points: A further reported finding was that TCR beta sequences accurately predicted the HLA-A and HLA-B alleles for most subjects in the first cohort. The presence/absence analyses assumed that sequencing depth was roughly uniform across donors, and that assumption may not be true. A later analysis reported that several top co-occurrence clusters appeared linked to parvovirus B19, influenza, CMV and Epstein-Barr virus. In an earlier analysis of some 640 of the donors, most TCR beta V segments were observed in productive rearrangements about 87% or about 30% of the time, broadly matching IMGT annotations. Assigning TCR associations to individual alleles was difficult when HLA alleles, especially DR and DQ, strongly co-occurred. In a later analysis, TCR association rates were found to vary across HLA loci, with the most associated TCRs seen for DRB1 alleles and the fewest for HLA-C alleles. Because counts were too low, about 17 rarely observed V segments, including chromosome 9 orphons, were excluded from the earlier analysis of around 590 of the donors. In vitro tests confirmed that a few of the cytomegalovirus-associated TCR beta chains recognize cytomegalovirus antigens. In a later analysis, 16,951 TCR beta sequences were associated with specific HLA alleles at a false discovery rate of 0.05. In this cohort, only TCR beta chains were sequenced, and detectable features were limited by the absence of alpha or paired-chain data. The authors suggested that the approach could potentially be generalized to other disease states and immunological phenotypes. Compared with equally common non-associated chains, HLA-associated TCR beta chains in a later analysis were more clonally expanded and had lower generation probabilities. According to a later analysis, most CMV-associated TCR beta chains appeared to be HLA-restricted, and the HLA associations seemed to be driven largely by CMV exposure. Compared with the roughly 670-donor mean, donors in an Asian-associated ancestry cluster had fewer N-insertions in productive TCRs, according to a later genetic analysis. V-gene and J-gene trimming of TCR beta chains was associated with a missense DCLRE1C variant in a later genetic analysis, and the association was replicated in an independent cohort. Because the 87-base-pair reads could not distinguish some IMGT-functional V segments, including TRBV6-2 and TRBV6-3, those segments were excluded. Most TCR sequences were observed very rarely across donors, whereas some public TCRs were present in many individuals. HLA typing was unavailable for some donors at each locus, so association tests used only the typed subset. Cytomegalovirus status was reported to be diagnosed by the classifier with high specificity and sensitivity in both the original and validation cohorts. The only immune exposure information available for the cohort was CMV serostatus. Linkage disequilibrium might explain the correlated functional status among segregating V segments, but an unknown experimental factor could not be ruled out. The sequencing pipeline was judged likely to have produced a cluster of highly shared sequence variants as a technical artifact. The study listed 164 TCR beta chains as associated with cytomegalovirus.

The receptor library was made with the immunoSEQ multiplex PCR assay. A mixture of 60 forward primers for TCR Vbeta segments and 13 reverse primers for TCR Jbeta segments was used in the multiplex PCR. The CDR3 region of rearranged TCR beta genes was amplified from genomic DNA by a multiplex PCR assay. Amplified TCR beta libraries were sequenced as 87-base-pair reads on the Illumina HiSeq System. The source study handled its data this way. A later analysis counted around 72 million unique TCR beta chains across the 670 or so repertoires, and approximately 11 million of these chains were shared by at least two donors. Raw reads were error-corrected and collapsed into unique sequences by a nearest-neighbor algorithm in which closely related sequences were merged to remove PCR and sequencing errors. V, D and J gene segments were assigned by aligning CDR3 sequences to IMGT reference sequences. For a sequence to be retained, a match of at least six nucleotides to both a V gene segment and a J gene segment was required. Rearrangements were called productive when the CDR3 lacked stop codons and stayed in frame with V and J; all others were non-productive. Following IMGT convention, CDR3 was defined as the stretch from the second conserved V-encoded cysteine up to the conserved J-encoded phenylalanine. Sequences without an unambiguous match to a single V gene segment were excluded from the earlier analysis of 587 of the donors. In an earlier analysis of approximately 500 of the donors, a V segment was called functional when productive rearrangements were above 56.7%, and segregating when the standard deviation between donors exceeded 5%. A statistical classification framework was developed to diagnose cytomegalovirus status using the catalog of TCR beta chain sequences. In a later analysis, TCR nucleotide sequences were compared against IMGT/GENE-DB human TR gene sequences so that V and J genes could be assigned. A later analysis assigned CDR3 sequences and most-parsimonious VDJ recombination scenarios with the TCRdist pipeline. A later analysis defined each TCR beta chain by its CDR3 amino acid sequence plus V-gene family, and excluded reads lacking a unique V-gene family. To address suspected cross-contamination and a sequencing artifact, a later analysis removed 592 highly shared, low-generation-probability nucleotide sequences. In a later analysis, a clonal expansion index for each public chain was calculated from normalized within-repertoire ranks of inferred template counts. In a later analysis, generation probabilities were computed using a VDJ recombination model fitted to out-of-frame rearrangements, and the results were checked against IGoR. A later analysis scored TCR-TCR, TCR-HLA and TCR-CMV co-occurrence with hypergeometric tests, applying a repertoire-size bias correction to TCR pairs. A later analysis estimated false discovery rates by permuting HLA or CMV assignments 20 times. A later analysis grouped co-occurring TCRs with DBSCAN, adding TCRdist sequence similarity when clustering within HLA-allele-positive subsets. For co-occurrence clustering, repertoires with fewer than 30,000 or more than 120,000 public chains were excluded, along with roughly five repertoires with anomalous nucleotide sharing. TCRdb mirrors the immuneACCESS table, restricted to in-frame sequences. Some clones are absent from its copies; in checked studies, under half trace to an unresolved V gene, and the reason for the others is unknown. D and trimming come from the DNA, and the V and J calls and clone size come from that table. The sample data list about 160,000 clones, and about 80% of these were observed just once. Together, the top ten hold under 1.5% of the sample.

This clone showed up just a few times. Its target antigen remains unknown. Qualities for individual bases were not recorded, and no much larger clone is one base off. Measured from the cysteine to the phenylalanine, the CDR3 is 15 residues long. Solely the CDR3 DNA is kept, with 45 bases framed from the first base. CDR1 and CDR2 are read off the germline V gene (reference sequence) as MNHEY and SMNVEV. V is trimmed back by 0 bases and J by 3 bases, and the junction contains 5 bases that no gene match accounts for. In total, 666 healthy bone marrow donors made up the cohort. At the time of sampling, all cohort members were nominally healthy, though unrecorded immune exposures were likely present. The donor was CMV seronegative and belonged to the group of 380 or so seronegative cohort members. Every donor gave a peripheral blood sample, and the peripheral blood mononuclear cells from that sample were used for TCR beta sequencing. The Qiagen DNeasy Blood Extraction Kit was used to extract genomic DNA from the blood cell samples.

The origin of this receptor is a young man in good health and CMV-seronegative. Material for sequencing was PBMCs. The rearrangement combines TRBV27 with TRBJ2-7, with TRBD2 matching 7 junction bases. The CDR3 protein sequence reads: CASSLSGRTFYEQYF. In nucleotides, the sequence is TGTGCCAGCAGTTTATCCGGGAGGACCTTCTACGAGCAGTACTTC.